These T cell receptor beta chains were read from a single sample in a study of blood T cell repertoires in COVID-19. Clones were sequenced by immunoSEQ multiplex PCR, and TCRdb holds only the in-frame ones, with some missing. The profile shows 150,000 or so clones, 80% to 90% of them singletons. Sequenced sample: peripheral blood. These receptors were collected from a man aged 55 to 70 with active or convalescent COVID-19. Each CDR3 is given with its conserved first and last residue. The order of the fields is D gene, clone size, J gene, V gene, CDR3 DNA, CDR3 protein. D genes are given only for firm matches. Rows may omit the clone size; those that give it use once, few, many or a size class.

D gene: -; clone size: once; J gene: TRBJ1-1; V gene: TRBV11-2; CDR3 DNA: TGTGCCAGCAGCTTAGGGAGCGGAGTGGGCACTGAAGCTTTCTTT; CDR3 protein: CASSLGSGVGTEAFF
D gene: TRBD2; clone size: -; J gene: TRBJ2-7; V gene: TRBV28; CDR3 DNA: TGTGCCAGCAGTTTAAGCGGGGGGGTCTACGAGCAGTACTTC; CDR3 protein: CASSLSGGVYEQYF
D gene: TRBD1; clone size: -; J gene: TRBJ1-2; V gene: TRBV3-1/TRBV3-2; CDR3 DNA: TGTGCCAGCAGCCAAATACAGGGGGATGGCTACACCTTC; CDR3 protein: CASSQIQGDGYTF
D gene: TRBD1; clone size: -; J gene: TRBJ1-2; V gene: TRBV7-2; CDR3 DNA: TGTGCCAGCAGCTCCTCGGACAGGAGCTATGGCTACACCTTC; CDR3 protein: CASSSSDRSYGYTF
D gene: TRBD1; clone size: once; J gene: TRBJ1-4; V gene: TRBV7-9; CDR3 DNA: TGTGCCAGCAGCTCCGGAGCAGGGGGCGAGGCTAATGAAAAACTGTTTTTT; CDR3 protein: CASSSGAGGEANEKLFF
D gene: TRBD1; clone size: few; J gene: TRBJ2-7; V gene: TRBV28; CDR3 DNA: TGTGCCAGCAGTTCCTCGGGACAGGGTTCCTACGAGCAGTACTTC; CDR3 protein: CASSSSGQGSYEQYF
D gene: TRBD1; clone size: -; J gene: TRBJ2-3; V gene: TRBV11-3; CDR3 DNA: TGTGCCAGCGGCCGGGACAGGGTAGAGGGTACGCAGTATTTT; CDR3 protein: CASGRDRVEGTQYF
D gene: TRBD2; clone size: -; J gene: TRBJ2-1; V gene: TRBV4-3; CDR3 DNA: TGCGCCAGCAGCCCAGCGGCTAGCGGGAGGTCAACCTACAATGAGCAGTTCTTC; CDR3 protein: CASSPAASGRSTYNEQFF
D gene: TRBD2; clone size: -; J gene: TRBJ2-3; V gene: TRBV28; CDR3 DNA: TGTGCCAGCAACAAACTAGCGGGGGAAGCAGATACGCAGTATTTT; CDR3 protein: CASNKLAGEADTQYF
D gene: -; clone size: -; J gene: TRBJ1-2; V gene: TRBV5-1; CDR3 DNA: TGCGCCAGCAGCCCGAACCTACAGGGTATCTATGGCTACACCTTC; CDR3 protein: CASSPNLQGIYGYTF
D gene: TRBD1; clone size: -; J gene: TRBJ2-3; V gene: TRBV7-2; CDR3 DNA: TGTGCCAGCAGCTTAGATTATGGGACAGGAGTTAGCACAGATACGCAGTATTTT; CDR3 protein: CASSLDYGTGVSTDTQYF
D gene: TRBD2; clone size: -; J gene: TRBJ2-3; V gene: TRBV7-2; CDR3 DNA: TGTGCCAGCAGCTTAGGACTAGCGGGCGCAGATACGCAGTATTTT; CDR3 protein: CASSLGLAGADTQYF
D gene: TRBD2; clone size: -; J gene: TRBJ2-3; V gene: TRBV6-6; CDR3 DNA: TGTGCCAGCAGGCCGACTAGCGGGAGGGCCGGGGATACGCAGTATTTT; CDR3 protein: CASRPTSGRAGDTQYF
D gene: TRBD2; clone size: -; J gene: TRBJ2-7; V gene: TRBV5-1; CDR3 DNA: TGCGCCAGCAGCTTGACTAGCGGGCCGAGCTCCTACGAGCAGTACTTC; CDR3 protein: CASSLTSGPSSYEQYF
D gene: TRBD2; clone size: -; J gene: TRBJ2-1; V gene: TRBV5-1; CDR3 DNA: TGCGCCAGCAGCTTGTTAGCGGGAGCCTACAATGAGCAGTTCTTC; CDR3 protein: CASSLLAGAYNEQFF
D gene: -; clone size: -; J gene: TRBJ2-7; V gene: TRBV20-1; CDR3 DNA: TGCAGTGCCACCGGGACCTACGAGCAGTACTTC; CDR3 protein: CSATGTYEQYF
D gene: -; clone size: -; J gene: TRBJ2-2; V gene: TRBV19; CDR3 DNA: TGTGCCAGTATAGACCCTCGATCGGCCAAAAGCGCCGGGGAGCTGTTTTTT; CDR3 protein: CASIDPRSAKSAGELFF
D gene: TRBD1; clone size: -; J gene: TRBJ2-7; V gene: TRBV19; CDR3 DNA: TGTGCCAGTAGTGAGGGACAGGGAAGCTCCTACGAGCAGTACTTC; CDR3 protein: CASSEGQGSSYEQYF
D gene: -; clone size: -; J gene: TRBJ2-3; V gene: TRBV7-3; CDR3 DNA: TGTGCCAGCAGCATGACCGGACTCAACACAGATACGCAGTATTTT; CDR3 protein: CASSMTGLNTDTQYF
D gene: TRBD2; clone size: -; J gene: TRBJ2-3; V gene: TRBV9; CDR3 DNA: TGTGCCAGCAGCGTAGCGGGGGGGCGATTTGGCACAGATACGCAGTATTTT; CDR3 protein: CASSVAGGRFGTDTQYF
D gene: -; clone size: -; J gene: TRBJ2-3; V gene: TRBV5-1; CDR3 DNA: TGCGCCAGCAGCTTGGGAACTAGGGCCGCCGGTACGCAGTATTTT; CDR3 protein: CASSLGTRAAGTQYF
D gene: TRBD2; clone size: few; J gene: TRBJ2-2; V gene: TRBV18; CDR3 DNA: TGTGCCAGCTCACCGACTAGCGGGAGTGACGGGGAGCTGTTTTTT; CDR3 protein: CASSPTSGSDGELFF
D gene: -; clone size: -; J gene: TRBJ1-4; V gene: TRBV3-1/TRBV3-2; CDR3 DNA: TGTGCCAGCAGCTTCAACAGGGAAATTTTT; CDR3 protein: CASSFNREIF
D gene: TRBD2; clone size: -; J gene: TRBJ2-1; V gene: TRBV6-6; CDR3 DNA: TGTGCCAGCAACCTGCGGGGGGCATCTTACAATGAGCAGTTCTTC; CDR3 protein: CASNLRGASYNEQFF
D gene: TRBD2; clone size: -; J gene: TRBJ2-1; V gene: TRBV29-1; CDR3 DNA: TGCAGCGGTCCGACTAGCGGGAGGGCCGTCGACAATGAGCAGTTCTTC; CDR3 protein: CSGPTSGRAVDNEQFF